These 5 T cell receptor beta chains originate from one sample sequenced in a study of T cells in Graves' hyperthyroidism and ophthalmopathy. RNA transcripts gave rise to amplified TCR beta CDR3 regions. The study used the HTBI primer set for a first-round RT-PCR of the TCR CDR3. TCRdb re-analysed the multiplex PCR reads in MiXCR, keeping a single row per CDR3 protein. In the table there are fewer than 400,000 distinct CDR3 sequences, around a sixth of which are singletons. Sequencing was done on a sample of blood. The receptors come from a young woman with Graves' hyperthyroidism that later progressed to Graves' ophthalmopathy.

In its sample, this clonotype was seen once. The V gene is TRBV15, the J gene TRBJ2-1, with D tentatively TRBD1 (6 bases). This CDR3 comprises 15 residues. V shed 3 bases and J shed 8 bases, with 17 bases lying between them. CDR1 and CDR2 (germline): LNHNV, YYDKDF (reference sequence). The DNA of the CDR3 is TGTGCCACCAGCAGCTTGGAACAGGGTGTCCATGAGCAGTTCTTC. This codes for CATSSLEQGVHEQFF.

This clonotype appeared a few times. A clone one base away is much larger, so this may be a read error. The chain is built from TRBV7-2 and TRBJ2-7; 8 positions match TRBD2. This CDR3 has 16 residues. Germline lookup yields CDR1 SGHTA and CDR2 FQGNSA. With 5 bases clipped from V and 3 bases from J, the junction kept 12 bases outside the gene matches. CDR3 protein: CASSVRGGSGVYEQYF. For the CDR3, the DNA is TGTGCCAGCAGCGTAAGAGGTGGTAGCGGGGTCTACGAGCAGTACTTC. Looking up the rest from reference TRBV7-2 and TRBJ2-7 gives the full variable domain: GAGVSQSPSNKVTEKGKDVELRCDPISGHTALYWYRQSLGQGLEFLIYFQGNSAPDKSGLPSDRFSAERTGGSVSTLTIQRTQQEDSAVYLCASSVRGGSGVYEQYFGPGTRLTVT.

This clonotype was picked up a small number of times. The V and J genes are TRBV15 and TRBJ2-2; D may be TRBD1 (5 bases). Trimming left V 11 bases short and J 4 bases short, with 17 bases between. CDR1 is LNHNV and CDR2 is YYDKDF in the germline V gene (reference sequence). The length of the CDR3 is 14 residues. The CDR3 coding sequence is TGTGCCTCCGCGTCAGGGATCGGCACCGGGGAGCTGTTTTTT. This translates into CASASGIGTGELFF.

This clonotype was recorded at least ten times. The chain recombines TRBV7-2 with TRBJ1-1, with D unclear. This CDR3 spans 14 amino acids. CDR1 and CDR2 (germline): SGHTA, FQGNSA. V dropped 2 bases and J dropped 0 bases, with 7 bases sitting between them. This CDR3 is CASSLTHMNTEAFF. The CDR3 nucleotides read TGTGCCAGCAGCTTAACACACATGAACACTGAAGCTTTCTTT.

The rearrangement joins TRBV4-3 to TRBJ2-2, with D hard to call. V dropped 0 bases and J dropped 3 bases, with 5 bases sitting between them. The germline V gene encodes CDR1 LGHNA and CDR2 YSLEER. This CDR3 has 14 amino acids. DNA for the CDR3: TGCGCCAGCAGCCAAGATGGGCACACCGGGGAGCTGTTTTTT. Protein sequence: CASSQDGHTGELFF.